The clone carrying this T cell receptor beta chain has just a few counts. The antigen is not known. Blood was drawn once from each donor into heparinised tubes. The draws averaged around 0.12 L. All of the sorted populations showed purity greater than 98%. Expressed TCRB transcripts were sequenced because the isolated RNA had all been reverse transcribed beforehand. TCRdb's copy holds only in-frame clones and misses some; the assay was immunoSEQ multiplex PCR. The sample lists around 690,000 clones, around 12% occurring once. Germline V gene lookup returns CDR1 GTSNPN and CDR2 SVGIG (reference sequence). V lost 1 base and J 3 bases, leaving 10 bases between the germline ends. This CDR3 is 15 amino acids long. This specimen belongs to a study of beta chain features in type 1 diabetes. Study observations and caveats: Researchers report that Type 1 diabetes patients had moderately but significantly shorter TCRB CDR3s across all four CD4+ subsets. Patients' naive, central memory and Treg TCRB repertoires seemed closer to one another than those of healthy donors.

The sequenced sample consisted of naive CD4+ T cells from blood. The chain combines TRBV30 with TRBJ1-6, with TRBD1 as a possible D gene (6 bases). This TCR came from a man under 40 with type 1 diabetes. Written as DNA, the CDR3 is TGTGCCTGGAGTGCTGGACAGCTCTATAATTCACCCCTCCACTTT. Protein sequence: CAWSAGQLYNSPLHF.